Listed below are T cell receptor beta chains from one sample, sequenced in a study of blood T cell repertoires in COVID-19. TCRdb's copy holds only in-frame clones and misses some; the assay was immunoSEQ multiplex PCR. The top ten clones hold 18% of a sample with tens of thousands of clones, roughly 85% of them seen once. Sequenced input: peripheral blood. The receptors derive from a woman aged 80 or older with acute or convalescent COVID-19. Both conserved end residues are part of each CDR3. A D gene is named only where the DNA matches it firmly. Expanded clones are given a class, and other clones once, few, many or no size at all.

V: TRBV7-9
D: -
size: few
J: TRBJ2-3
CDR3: CASLQGSTDTQYF
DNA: TGTGCCAGCCTACAGGGTAGCACAGATACGCAGTATTTT

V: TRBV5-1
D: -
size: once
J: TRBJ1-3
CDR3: CASSLANGGGNTIYF
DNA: TGCGCCAGCAGCTTGGCCAACGGGGGTGGAAACACCATATATTTT

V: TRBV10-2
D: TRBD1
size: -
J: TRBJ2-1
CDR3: CASSKGQTSYNEQFF
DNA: TGCGCCAGCAGTAAGGGACAGACCTCCTACAATGAGCAGTTCTTC

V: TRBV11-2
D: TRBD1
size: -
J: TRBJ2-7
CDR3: CASRAWGTGYYEQYF
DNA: TGTGCCAGCAGGGCTTGGGGGACAGGGTACTACGAGCAGTACTTC

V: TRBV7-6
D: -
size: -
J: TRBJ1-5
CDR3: CASSLESRESWRNQPQHF
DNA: TGTGCCAGCAGCTTAGAATCTAGGGAGTCGTGGCGCAATCAGCCCCAGCATTTT

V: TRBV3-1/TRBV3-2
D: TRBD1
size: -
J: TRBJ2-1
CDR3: CASSQGGQGGNEQFF
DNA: TGTGCCAGCAGCCAGGGTGGACAGGGCGGCAATGAGCAGTTCTTC

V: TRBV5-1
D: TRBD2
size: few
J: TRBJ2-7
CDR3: CASSLEASGGYEQYF
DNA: TGCGCCAGCAGCTTGGAGGCTAGCGGGGGCTACGAGCAGTACTTC

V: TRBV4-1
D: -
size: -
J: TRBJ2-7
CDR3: CASSEEETIETYEQYF
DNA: TGCGCCAGCAGCGAAGAAGAAACTATCGAAACCTACGAGCAGTACTTC

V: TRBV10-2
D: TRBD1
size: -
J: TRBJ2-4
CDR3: CASTMTGGSKNIQYF
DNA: TGCGCCAGCACCATGACAGGGGGATCGAAAAACATTCAGTACTTC

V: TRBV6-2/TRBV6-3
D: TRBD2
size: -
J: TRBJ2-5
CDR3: CASSYRRGLAGDPSQETQYF
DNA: TGTGCCAGCAGTTATAGGCGGGGACTAGCGGGAGATCCTTCGCAAGAGACCCAGTACTTC

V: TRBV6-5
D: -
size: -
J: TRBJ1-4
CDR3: CASSYSGARNEKLFF
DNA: TGTGCCAGCAGTTACTCAGGGGCCCGTAATGAAAAACTGTTTTTT

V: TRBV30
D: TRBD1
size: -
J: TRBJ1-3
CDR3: CAWSGDSSGNTIYF
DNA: TGTGCCTGGAGTGGGGACAGCTCTGGAAACACCATATATTTT

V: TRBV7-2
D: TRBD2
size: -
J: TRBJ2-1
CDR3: CASGGTIYNEQFF
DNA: TGTGCCAGCGGGGGGACTATTTACAATGAGCAGTTCTTC

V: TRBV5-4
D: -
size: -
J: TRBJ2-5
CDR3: CASSFARGMIETQYF
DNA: TGTGCCAGCAGCTTCGCTAGGGGGATGATAGAGACCCAGTACTTC

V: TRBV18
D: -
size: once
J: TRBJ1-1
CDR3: CASSQPAGQTNTEAFF
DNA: TGTGCCAGCTCACAACCAGCCGGACAGACGAACACTGAAGCTTTCTTT

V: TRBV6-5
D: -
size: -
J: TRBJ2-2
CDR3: CASRQGPGELFF
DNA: TGTGCCAGCAGGCAGGGGCCCGGGGAGCTGTTTTTT

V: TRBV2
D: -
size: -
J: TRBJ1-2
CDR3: CASSESQYYGYTF
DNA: TGTGCCAGCAGTGAATCACAGTACTATGGCTACACCTTC

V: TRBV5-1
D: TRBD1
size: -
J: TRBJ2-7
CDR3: CASSPSGQGLYEQYF
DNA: TGCGCCAGCAGCCCCTCCGGACAGGGGCTCTACGAGCAGTACTTC

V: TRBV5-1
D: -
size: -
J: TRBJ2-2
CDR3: CASSGGTVLNTGELFF
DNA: TGCGCCAGCAGCGGAGGGACGGTTCTAAACACCGGGGAGCTGTTTTTT

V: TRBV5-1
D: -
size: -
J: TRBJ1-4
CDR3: CASSYNQAATNEKLFF
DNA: TGCGCCAGCAGCTATAACCAAGCTGCAACTAATGAAAAACTGTTTTTT

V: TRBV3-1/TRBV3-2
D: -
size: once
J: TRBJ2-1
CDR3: CASSPWDFHNEQFF
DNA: TGTGCCAGCAGCCCCTGGGACTTTCACAATGAGCAGTTCTTC

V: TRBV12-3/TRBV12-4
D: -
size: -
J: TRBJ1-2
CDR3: CASSFVNYGYTF
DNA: TGTGCCAGCAGTTTTGTAAACTATGGCTACACCTTC

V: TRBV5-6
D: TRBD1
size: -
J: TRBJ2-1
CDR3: CASSRDRGYNEQFF
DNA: TGTGCCAGCAGCAGGGACAGGGGTTACAATGAGCAGTTCTTC

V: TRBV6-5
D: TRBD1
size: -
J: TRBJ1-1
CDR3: CASTKQGKAFF
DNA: TGTGCCAGCACTAAACAGGGGAAAGCTTTCTTT

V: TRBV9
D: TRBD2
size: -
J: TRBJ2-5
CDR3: CASSVEVAGGTETQYF
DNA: TGTGCCAGCAGCGTAGAGGTAGCGGGGGGGACAGAGACCCAGTACTTC

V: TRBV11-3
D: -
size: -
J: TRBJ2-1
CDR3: CASSPRGNYNEQFF
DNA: TGTGCCAGCAGCCCCCGCGGTAACTACAATGAGCAGTTCTTC

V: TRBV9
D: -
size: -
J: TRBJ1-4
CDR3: CASSVGPGTNEKLFF
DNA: TGTGCCAGCAGCGTAGGCCCCGGGACTAATGAAAAACTGTTTTTT

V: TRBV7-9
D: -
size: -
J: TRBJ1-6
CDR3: CASSRGQNSPLHF
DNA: TGTGCCAGCAGTCGGGGTCAAAATTCACCCCTCCACTTT

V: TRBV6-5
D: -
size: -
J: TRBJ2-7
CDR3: CASSYSGLYEQYF
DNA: TGTGCCAGCAGTTACTCGGGACTCTACGAGCAGTACTTC

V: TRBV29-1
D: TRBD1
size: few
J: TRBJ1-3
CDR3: CSVETGGSGNTIYF
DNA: TGCAGCGTTGAGACAGGGGGCTCTGGAAACACCATATATTTT

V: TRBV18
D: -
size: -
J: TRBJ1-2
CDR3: CASSLVRDGYTF
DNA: TGTGCCAGCTCACTCGTGCGGGATGGCTACACCTTC

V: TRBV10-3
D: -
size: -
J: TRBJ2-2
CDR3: CATDSLVAGELFF
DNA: TGTGCCACCGACTCTTTAGTGGCCGGGGAGCTGTTTTTT

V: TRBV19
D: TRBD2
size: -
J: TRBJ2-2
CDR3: CASSPSYRGLARTGELFF
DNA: TGTGCCAGTAGCCCAAGCTACAGGGGACTAGCCAGGACCGGGGAGCTGTTTTTT

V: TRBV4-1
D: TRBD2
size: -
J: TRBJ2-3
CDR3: CASSGGSGRAISTDTQYF
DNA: TGCGCCAGCAGCGGAGGTAGCGGGAGGGCAATTAGCACAGATACGCAGTATTTT

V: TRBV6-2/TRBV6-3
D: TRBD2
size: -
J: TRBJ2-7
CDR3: CASSYSKLAGGREQYF
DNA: TGTGCCAGCAGTTACTCGAAACTAGCGGGAGGAAGGGAGCAGTACTTC

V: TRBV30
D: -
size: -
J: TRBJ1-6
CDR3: CAWGDFGLNSPLHF
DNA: TGTGCCTGGGGGGACTTCGGGTTGAATTCACCCCTCCACTTT

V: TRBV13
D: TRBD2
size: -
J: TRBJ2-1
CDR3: CASFLAVAGAHNEQFF
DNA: TGTGCCAGCTTCCTCGCCGTAGCGGGAGCCCACAATGAGCAGTTCTTC

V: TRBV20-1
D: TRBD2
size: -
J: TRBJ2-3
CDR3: CSASGLRGEYTQYF
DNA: TGCAGTGCTAGTGGTCTGCGGGGGGAATATACGCAGTATTTT

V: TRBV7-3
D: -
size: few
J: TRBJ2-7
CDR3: CASSARSGEEQYF
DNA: TGTGCCAGCAGCGCTCGTTCAGGGGAGGAGCAGTACTTC

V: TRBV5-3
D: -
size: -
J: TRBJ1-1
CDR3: CARSLIGARTEAFF
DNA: TGTGCCAGAAGCTTGATAGGGGCGCGAACTGAAGCTTTCTTT

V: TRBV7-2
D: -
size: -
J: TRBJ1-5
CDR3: CASSQGARDWGPQHF
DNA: TGTGCCAGCAGTCAAGGGGCCAGGGACTGGGGGCCCCAGCATTTT

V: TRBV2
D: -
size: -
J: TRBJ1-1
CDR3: CASSGQGAGEAFF
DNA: TGTGCCAGCAGTGGGCAGGGCGCCGGTGAAGCTTTCTTT

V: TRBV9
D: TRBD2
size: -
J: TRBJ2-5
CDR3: CASSVAAGGQETQYF
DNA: TGTGCCAGCAGCGTGGCTGCGGGAGGGCAAGAGACCCAGTACTTC

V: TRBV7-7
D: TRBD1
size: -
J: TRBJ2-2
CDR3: CASSLVPGGLTGELFF
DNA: TGTGCTAGCAGCCTCGTGCCAGGGGGCTTAACCGGGGAGCTGTTTTTT

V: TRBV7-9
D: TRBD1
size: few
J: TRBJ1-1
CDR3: CASSLFLTGDTEAFF
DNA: TGTGCCAGCAGCTTATTTCTGACAGGGGACACTGAAGCTTTCTTT

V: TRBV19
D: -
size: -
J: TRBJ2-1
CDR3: CASSIGLPSYNEQFF
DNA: TGTGCCAGTAGTATAGGCCTACCCTCATACAATGAGCAGTTCTTC

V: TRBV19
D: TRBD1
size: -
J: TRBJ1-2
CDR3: CASRRDWGGTGDSPYGYTF
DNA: TGTGCCAGTAGAAGAGACTGGGGGGGGACAGGGGACTCCCCATATGGCTACACCTTC

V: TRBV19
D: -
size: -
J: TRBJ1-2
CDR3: CASRRDVDYGYTF
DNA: TGTGCCAGTAGGAGGGATGTTGACTATGGCTACACCTTC

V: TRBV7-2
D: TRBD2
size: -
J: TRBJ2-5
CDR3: CASRGPGLRETQYF
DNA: TGTGCCAGCAGGGGGCCGGGACTACGGGAGACCCAGTACTTC

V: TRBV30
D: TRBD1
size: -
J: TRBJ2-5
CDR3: CAWNRDRGETQYF
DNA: TGTGCCTGGAATCGGGACAGGGGAGAGACCCAGTACTTC

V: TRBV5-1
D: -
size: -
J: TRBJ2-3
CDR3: CASSFRSWGTDTQYF
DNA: TGCGCCAGCAGCTTCCGGAGCTGGGGCACAGATACGCAGTATTTT

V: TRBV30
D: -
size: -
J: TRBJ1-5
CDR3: CAWSPRQVSPQHF
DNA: TGTGCCTGGAGTCCCCGGCAGGTCTCGCCCCAGCATTTT

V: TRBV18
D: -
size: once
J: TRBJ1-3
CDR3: CASSPIEGDLTGNTIYF
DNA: TGTGCCAGCTCACCGATAGAAGGGGATTTGACTGGAAACACCATATATTTT

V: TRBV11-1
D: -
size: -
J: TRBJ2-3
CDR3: CASSLEEDQYF
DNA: TGTGCCAGCAGCTTAGAGGAGGATCAGTATTTT

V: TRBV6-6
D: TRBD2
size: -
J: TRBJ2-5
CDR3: CASNKGTSGAVGTQYF
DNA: TGTGCCAGCAACAAAGGGACTAGCGGCGCCGTGGGGACCCAGTACTTC

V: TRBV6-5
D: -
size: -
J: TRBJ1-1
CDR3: CASSYSRQMNTEAFF
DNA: TGTGCCAGCAGTTACTCGAGGCAGATGAACACTGAAGCTTTCTTT

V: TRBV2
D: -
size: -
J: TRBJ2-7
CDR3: CASSFRGYEQYF
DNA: TGTGCCAGCAGCTTCAGGGGCTACGAGCAGTACTTC

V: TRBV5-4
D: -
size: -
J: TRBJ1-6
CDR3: CASSLRKGPPLHF
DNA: TGTGCCAGCAGCTTGCGTAAGGGGCCACCCCTCCACTTT

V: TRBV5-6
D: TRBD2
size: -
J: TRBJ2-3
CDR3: CASSLTSGTDTQYF
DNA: TGTGCCAGCAGCTTGACTAGCGGAACAGATACGCAGTATTTT